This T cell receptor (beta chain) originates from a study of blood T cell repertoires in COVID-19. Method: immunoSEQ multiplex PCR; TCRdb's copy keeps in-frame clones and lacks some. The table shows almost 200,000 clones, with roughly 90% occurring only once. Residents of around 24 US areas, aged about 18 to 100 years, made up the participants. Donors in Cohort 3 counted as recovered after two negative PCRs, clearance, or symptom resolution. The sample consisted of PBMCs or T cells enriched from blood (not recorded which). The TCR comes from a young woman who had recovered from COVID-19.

This chain's CDR3 is CASSSTSYADTQYF. The DNA of the CDR3 is TGTGCCAGCAGCTCGACTAGCTACGCAGATACGCAGTATTTT. The rearrangement joins TRBV11-2 to TRBJ2-3, with TRBD2 matching over 7 bases. The V gene end was trimmed by 4 bases and the J gene end by 4 bases; junction bases not matched to a gene: 5. The CDR3 length is 14 residues. The germline V gene encodes CDR1 SGHAT and CDR2 FQNNGV.